This T cell receptor beta chain originates from a study of vaccination effects on CD4 cells after COVID-19. In this sample, this clone turned up a few times. Its antigen is currently unknown. Under the ViraFEST assay, PBMC were stimulated with viral peptide pools so that antigen-specific CD4+ T cells expanded. Sequencing was performed afterwards. Subsequent to less than eleven days of culture, CD4+ T cells were isolated. Vaccine recipients, nucleocapsid antibody negative, had no prior SARS-CoV-2 infection. A half-volume exchange with IL-2 medium occurred on days 3 and 7. The ends were cut back, 8 bases at V and 5 bases at J, with 9 bases in the middle. This CDR3 spans 11 amino acids. CDR1 is PRHDT, CDR2 FYEKMQ, per germline (reference sequence). The protocol was immunoSEQ multiplex PCR, while the TCRdb copy is restricted to in-frame clones and leaves out a portion. The sample lists about 65,000 clones; approximately 79% were seen once.

General study points: In the late period after vaccination, infection- and vaccine-induced clones contracted markedly. From healthy vaccinees, only 1 of 255 vaccine-induced clones also reacted to common cold coronaviruses.

The chain combines TRBV13 with TRBJ1-1; D gene uncertain. The clonotype was recovered from a human donor who received a COVID-19 vaccine. The material sequenced was CD4+ T cells from PBMCs cultured with HCoV-NL63 spike peptides, taken before COVID-19 vaccination. The CDR3 sequence is CASRRSTEAFF. CDR3 nucleotide sequence: TGTGCCAGCCGGAGGTCGACTGAAGCTTTCTTT. Using reference TRBV13 and TRBJ1-1 for the parts outside the CDR3, the full variable domain is AAGVIQSPRHLIKEKRETATLKCYPIPRHDTVYWYQQGPGQDPQFLISFYEKMQSDKGSIPDRFSAQQFSDYHSELNMSSLELGDSALYFCASRRSTEAFFGQGTRLTVV.